This note documents a single T cell receptor (beta chain) sequence. This CDR3 is built from 13 residues. CDR1 is SGHTA, CDR2 FQGNSA, per germline. V dropped 6 bases and J dropped 3 bases, with 11 bases sitting between them. Clinical symptoms, serum thyroxine and TRAb, thyroid ultrasound and orbital computed tomography together formed the diagnostic basis. The data were taken from a study of T cells in Graves' hyperthyroidism and ophthalmopathy. Amplification targeted TCR beta CDR3 regions from RNA transcripts. With the HTBI primer set, the TCR CDR3 went through a first round of RT-PCR. One entry per CDR3 protein results from TCRdb running MiXCR on the multiplex PCR reads. Among 530,000 or so distinct CDR3 sequences listed, approximately 25% were seen once.

Sequenced sample: blood. This chain connects TRBV7-2 to TRBJ2-5; D is possibly TRBD1 (6 bases). The clonotype comes from a woman aged 25 to 39 with Graves' ophthalmopathy. CDR3 in amino acids: CASSQTGKETQYF. The CDR3 DNA reads as TGTGCCAGCAGTCAGACAGGCAAAGAGACCCAGTACTTC.